A selection of T cell receptor beta chains follows, all from one sample in a study of blood T cell repertoires in COVID-19. Libraries were prepared by immunoSEQ multiplex PCR; TCRdb keeps only in-frame clonotypes and omits some of them. This sample has about 140,000 clones, with approximately 80% found just once. The sequencing sample was made of peripheral blood. The receptor source for this set is a human donor in a cohort sampled during active COVID-19. The CDR3 runs from the conserved cysteine through the conserved F or W. The order of the fields is clone size, V gene, J gene, D gene, CDR3 protein, CDR3 DNA. The D gene is left open where the match is weak. Clone size is not always given. Where it is, it says once, few, many or a class for expanded clones.

.	TRBV7-9	TRBJ1-2	.	CASSLSAGSSRYGYTF	TGTGCCAGCAGCTTATCGGCAGGCTCTTCTCGATATGGCTACACCTTC
once	TRBV15	TRBJ2-7	.	CATSSGGYEQYF	TGTGCCACCAGCAGCGGGGGATACGAGCAGTACTTC
.	TRBV6-6	TRBJ2-7	.	CASTQGEASKSYEQYF	TGTGCCAGCACCCAAGGAGAGGCTAGCAAGTCCTACGAGCAGTACTTC
.	TRBV2	TRBJ1-5	.	CASSLISQSQHF	TGTGCCAGCAGTTTAATATCACAGTCCCAGCATTTT
once	TRBV5-1	TRBJ2-1	.	CASSSRRDLGANEQFF	TGCGCCAGCAGCAGCCGACGGGACCTGGGGGCTAATGAGCAGTTCTTC
.	TRBV16	TRBJ1-5	TRBD1	CASSQMQGGVQPQHF	TGTGCCAGCAGCCAGATGCAGGGGGGAGTGCAGCCCCAGCATTTT
.	TRBV7-8	TRBJ2-5	.	CASSFGETYQETQYF	TGTGCCAGCAGCTTCGGGGAAACGTACCAAGAGACCCAGTACTTC
.	TRBV6-4	TRBJ2-7	TRBD2	CASSGRPTSGSDYEQYF	TGTGCCAGCAGTGGGCGTCCGACTAGCGGGAGCGACTACGAGCAGTACTTC
.	TRBV10-3	TRBJ2-7	TRBD2	CAISETSGTTYEQYF	TGTGCCATCAGTGAGACTAGCGGGACGACCTACGAGCAGTACTTC
.	TRBV2	TRBJ2-7	TRBD1	CASSRDRGYEQYF	TGTGCCAGCAGCCGGGACAGGGGCTACGAGCAGTACTTC
.	TRBV25-1	TRBJ2-2	.	CASSDPSGANTGELFF	TGTGCCAGCAGTGATCCGTCAGGGGCGAACACCGGGGAGCTGTTTTTT
once	TRBV10-3	TRBJ2-7	TRBD1	CAIRRDRDSYEQYF	TGTGCCATCAGACGGGACAGAGACTCCTACGAGCAGTACTTC
.	TRBV11-2	TRBJ2-7	TRBD1	CASSSRGTGVYEQYF	TGTGCCAGCAGCTCCAGAGGGACAGGTGTCTACGAGCAGTACTTC
.	TRBV10-1	TRBJ2-1	TRBD2	CASSESRAGDNEQFF	TGCGCCAGCAGTGAGAGTCGAGCGGGGGACAATGAGCAGTTCTTC
.	TRBV28	TRBJ1-5	.	CASSLSGTYSNQPQHF	TGTGCCAGCAGTTTATCGGGGACTTATAGCAATCAGCCCCAGCATTTT
.	TRBV9	TRBJ2-1	TRBD1	CASSLVDRGVNEQFF	TGTGCCAGCAGCTTAGTAGACAGGGGGGTCAATGAGCAGTTCTTC
.	TRBV5-4	TRBJ2-5	TRBD2	CASSLGPLTSGGQETQYF	TGTGCCAGCAGCCTAGGCCCCCTTACTAGCGGGGGACAAGAGACCCAGTACTTC
.	TRBV15	TRBJ1-3	TRBD1	CATSRGQDRGFGNTIYF	TGTGCCACCAGCAGAGGACAAGACAGGGGATTTGGAAACACCATATATTTT
.	TRBV5-1	TRBJ1-2	.	CASSLGGINYGYTF	TGCGCCAGCAGCTTAGGGGGAATCAACTATGGCTACACCTTC
.	TRBV28	TRBJ2-7	.	CASVPDTSYEQYF	TGTGCCAGCGTCCCCGACACCTCCTACGAGCAGTACTTC
.	TRBV5-1	TRBJ2-1	TRBD2	CASSSTSGTYNEQFF	TGCGCCAGCAGCTCAACTAGCGGTACCTACAATGAGCAGTTCTTC
few	TRBV12-3/TRBV12-4	TRBJ2-5	.	CASSLGAGETQYF	TGTGCCAGCAGCTTGGGTGCAGGGGAGACCCAGTACTTC